Sequencing of this T cell receptor (beta chain) was carried out in a study of T cell responses to AZD1222 COVID-19 vaccine. Whole-study results and caveats: Variant regions that are unmutated are reportedly the target of nearly half of spike-specific TCRs. The donor cohort was predominantly white British with a female majority, and clonal diversity may have been underestimated.

Concerning this clone itself: Its specificity is unknown.

Losses at the gene ends were 1 base for V and 0 bases for J; bases not matched to a gene: 3. CDR1 is SGHNT, CDR2 YYREEE, per germline (reference sequence). CDR3 length: 16 amino acids. Clones were read by immunoSEQ multiplex PCR, and TCRdb kept only the in-frame ones, dropping some. Of more than 150,000 clones in the sample, around 94% were seen once. It was second doses at about 4 or about 12 weeks that were pooled. The sample was peripheral blood, taken 28 days after the second AZD1222 dose. The chain carries TRBV5-4 and TRBJ2-4; 8 bases are a match to TRBD2. This clonotype was sampled from an adult who received the AZD1222 COVID-19 vaccine. The CDR3 region has the DNA TGTGCCAGCAGCTTGAGGCTAGCGGGAGCCAAAAACATTCAGTACTTC. This encodes CASSLRLAGAKNIQYF.